This entry lists 10 T cell receptor beta chains sequenced from one sample in a study of CD8 T cells in ankylosing spondylitis. In TCRdb, the 5' RACE reads were re-called with MiXCR into one record per CDR3 protein. The table shows 150,000 to 250,000 distinct CDR3 sequences, with around 13% occurring only once. The specimen sequenced was blood, either unsorted or a sorted T cell fraction (not recorded which). All receptors derive from a male donor with ankylosing spondylitis or in good health (not recorded which).

This clonotype was detected only a few times. The chain has TRBV2 and TRBJ2-1; TRBD2 matches at 11 bases. V trimming: 6 bases; J trimming: 5 bases; junction bases outside the gene matches: 6. CDR1 SNHLY and CDR2 FYNNEI come from the germline V gene. The CDR3 consists of 15 residues. The CDR3 region is CASRHPGLADNEQFF. The CDR3 region has the DNA TGTGCCAGCAGACACCCGGGACTAGCGGACAATGAGCAGTTCTTC.

The chain carries TRBV15 and TRBJ1-2; a weak D match, TRBD1 (5 bases). V lost 9 bases and J 0 bases, leaving 14 bases between the germline ends. CDR1 and CDR2 (germline): LNHNV, YYDKDF (reference sequence). The CDR3 is 14 residues long. The CDR3 DNA follows: TGTGCCACGGGGAGCAGGGATGCTAACTATGGCTACACCTTC. Its translation: CATGSRDANYGYTF.

Note on this clonotype: Its ends do not fully match the called genes, so a read error is possible. The chain couples TRBV7-9 to TRBJ2-3; tentative D call: TRBD2 (6 bases). The CDR3 consists of 14 residues. Germline CDR1 reads SEHNR; CDR2 reads FQNEAQ (reference sequence). The CDR3 here is CASSLRGLTDTQNF. CDR3 coding DNA: TGTGCCAGCAGCTTGCGGGGCCTCACAGATACGCAGAATTTT.

This clonotype was counted many times. CDR3 in amino acids: CSATDLAGSSGEQFF. CDR3 bases: TGCAGTGCTACCGATCTAGCGGGATCTTCGGGTGAGCAGTTCTTC. The gene calls are TRBV20-1 and TRBJ2-1; TRBD2 matches at 9 bases. Germline V gene sequence: CDR1 DFQATT, CDR2 SNEGSKA (reference sequence). The CDR3 covers 15 residues. The ends lost 4 bases at V and 9 bases at J; junction bases unmatched: 13.

The chain combines TRBV3-1 with TRBJ2-3; the D call may be TRBD1 or TRBD2 (5 bases each). V lost 3 bases to trimming and J lost 5 bases, with 15 bases between them. This CDR3 is 15 amino acids long. Germline V gene lookup returns CDR1 LGHDT and CDR2 YNNKEL (reference sequence). CDR3 in DNA: TGTGCCAGCAGCCACCCGGCCGGGGCCAGAGATACGCAGTATTTT. Its translation: CASSHPAGARDTQYF.

This clonotype was observed a handful of times. The chain links TRBV27 to TRBJ2-7; D possibly matches TRBD1 or TRBD2 (5 bases each). V was trimmed by 6 bases and J by 1 base, leaving 7 bases between them. There are 12 residues in the CDR3. Germline assignment: CDR1 MNHEY and CDR2 SMNVEV (reference sequence). The CDR3 here is CASRGDSYEQYF. CDR3 nucleotides: TGTGCCAGCAGGGGGGATTCCTACGAGCAGTACTTC.

The CDR3 nucleotides are TGTGCCAGCAGCCAGGGTGAAGCTTTCTTT. Translation gives CASSQGEAFF. The chain recombines TRBV12-3 or TRBV12-4 with TRBJ1-1; D is perhaps TRBD1 (5 bases). Trimming stripped 6 bases from V and 7 bases from J, with 6 bases between. CDR3 length equals 10 residues.

This clonotype occurred many times. The chain uses TRBV5-1 and TRBJ1-2; D might be TRBD1 (5 bases). This CDR3 contains 14 residues. Germline assignment: CDR1 SGHRS and CDR2 YFSETQ. Trimming shortened V by 0 bases and J by 6 bases, and 12 bases separated the two germline ends. The CDR3 sequence is CASSLGQLSDGYTF. The DNA of the CDR3 is TGCGCCAGCAGCTTGGGACAGCTATCGGATGGCTACACCTTC.

This clonotype has just a few counts. The chain has TRBV7-9 and TRBJ2-1; D remains unclear. Germline V gives CDR1 SEHNR, CDR2 FQNEAQ (reference sequence). The CDR3 is 14 residues long. With 5 bases removed from V and 5 bases from J, the gap between germline ends came to 13 bases. CDR3 sequence (DNA): TGTGCCAGCAGCGATTCGACCAACCACAATGAGCAGTTCTTC. Protein product: CASSDSTNHNEQFF.

This clonotype came up a few times. The genes are TRBV7-9 and TRBJ2-7, with D tentatively TRBD1 (7 bases). This CDR3 spans 15 amino acids. From germline, CDR1 is SEHNR and CDR2 FQNEAQ (reference sequence). V lost 1 base and J lost 3, with 13 bases in between. The CDR3 spells CASSLVPQGGYEQYF. DNA of the CDR3: TGTGCCAGCAGCTTAGTCCCTCAGGGGGGCTACGAGCAGTACTTC.